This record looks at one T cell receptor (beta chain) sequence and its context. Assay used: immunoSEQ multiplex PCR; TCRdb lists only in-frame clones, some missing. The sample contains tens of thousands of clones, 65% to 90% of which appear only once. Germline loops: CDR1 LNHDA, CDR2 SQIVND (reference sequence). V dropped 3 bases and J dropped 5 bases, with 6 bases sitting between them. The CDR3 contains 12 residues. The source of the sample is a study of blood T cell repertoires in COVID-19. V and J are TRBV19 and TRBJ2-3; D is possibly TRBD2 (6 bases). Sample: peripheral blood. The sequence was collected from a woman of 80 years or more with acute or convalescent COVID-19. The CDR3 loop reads CASSMGGDTQYF. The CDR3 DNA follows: TGTGCCAGTAGTATGGGGGGAGATACGCAGTATTTT. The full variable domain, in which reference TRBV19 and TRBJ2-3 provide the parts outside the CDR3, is DGGITQSPKYLFRKEGQNVTLSCEQNLNHDAMYWYRQDPGQGLRLIYYSQIVNDFQKGDIAEGYSVSREKKESFPLTVTSAQKNPTAFYLCASSMGGDTQYFGPGTRLTVL.